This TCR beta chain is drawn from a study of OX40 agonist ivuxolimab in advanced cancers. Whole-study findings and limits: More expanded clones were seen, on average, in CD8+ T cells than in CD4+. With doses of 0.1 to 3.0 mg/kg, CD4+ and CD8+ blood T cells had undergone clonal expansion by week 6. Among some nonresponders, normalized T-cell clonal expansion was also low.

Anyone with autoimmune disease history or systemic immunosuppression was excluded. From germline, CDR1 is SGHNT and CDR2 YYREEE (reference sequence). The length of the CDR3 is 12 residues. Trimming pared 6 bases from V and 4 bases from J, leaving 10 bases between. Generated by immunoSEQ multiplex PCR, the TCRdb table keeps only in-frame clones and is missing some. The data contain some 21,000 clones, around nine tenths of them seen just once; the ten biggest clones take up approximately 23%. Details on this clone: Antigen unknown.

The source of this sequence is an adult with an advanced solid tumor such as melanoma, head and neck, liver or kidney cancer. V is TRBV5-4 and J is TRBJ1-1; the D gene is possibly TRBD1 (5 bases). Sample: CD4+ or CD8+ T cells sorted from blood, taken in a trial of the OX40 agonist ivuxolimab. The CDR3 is CASTQGSTEAFF. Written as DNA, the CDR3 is TGTGCCAGCACCCAGGGTAGCACTGAAGCTTTCTTT.